This TCR beta chain originates from a study of spatial heterogeneity in lung cancer. V shed 2 bases and J 1 base; nucleotides not matched to a gene: 8. The CDR3 covers 16 residues. CDR1 SGDLS and CDR2 YYNGEE come from the germline V gene. TCRdb used MiXCR to reprocess the 5' RACE reads, holding one entry per CDR3 protein. The data contain 110,000 or so distinct CDR3 sequences, 9.5% to 14% of them singletons. Indicated time point: blood at routine non-recurrence follow-up after resection. This clonotype was recorded many times. This TCR came from a female donor with early-stage non-small cell lung cancer. The input for sequencing was PBMCs, taken at follow-up. The rearrangement joins TRBV9 to TRBJ1-2, with 7 bases identical to TRBD1. In DNA form, the CDR3 reads TGTGCCAGCAGCGTGTTACAGGGGAACCTTAACTATGGCTACACCTTC. Its protein product is CASSVLQGNLNYGYTF.